This passage covers 17 T cell receptor beta chains from one sample sequenced in a study of T-cell memory formation after mild COVID-19. TCRdb reprocessed the 5' RACE reads with MiXCR, giving one entry per CDR3 protein. The sample gives approximately 500,000 distinct CDR3 sequences, 20% to 30% of which show up once; approximately 12% is in the top ten. The sequencing sample was made of PBMCs or a T cell subset sorted from them (not recorded which). The receptors were gathered from an adult woman who had mild COVID-19 (a few samples of this study predate the infection). Cell type and time point are not known.

The rearrangement joins TRBV7-2 to TRBJ2-7, with TRBD2 matching over 9 bases. Trimming at V came to 1 base and at J to 5 bases, leaving 9 bases not matched to a gene. The germline V gene encodes CDR1 SGHTA and CDR2 FQGNSA. This CDR3 spans 16 amino acids. DNA of the CDR3: TGTGCCAGCAGCTTAGGGACAGCGGGGGGCCTCAACGAGCAGTACTTC. Its translation: CASSLGTAGGLNEQYF.

This clonotype was recorded many times. The chain recombines TRBV12-3 or TRBV12-4 with TRBJ2-7, with no clear D. Trimming stripped 5 bases from V and 4 bases from J, with 6 bases between. The CDR3 extends over 11 amino acids. The CDR3 region is CASSAQYEQYF. CDR3 sequence (DNA): TGTGCCAGCAGTGCCCAGTACGAGCAGTACTTC.

In this sample, this clonotype turned up a few times. The chain combines TRBV7-9 with TRBJ2-1; 9 bases are a match to TRBD2. This CDR3 spans 15 amino acids. V shed 5 bases and J 6 bases; nucleotides not matched to a gene: 8. Germline V gene data show CDR1 as SEHNR and CDR2 as FQNEAQ (reference sequence). The CDR3: CASSPPQRGANEQFF. The CDR3 coding sequence is TGTGCCAGCAGCCCCCCCCAGCGGGGGGCCAATGAGCAGTTCTTC.

The chain couples TRBV5-1 to TRBJ2-7, with TRBD1 as a possible D gene (6 bases). The germline gives CDR1 SGHRS, CDR2 YFSETQ. Trimming stripped 0 bases from V and 6 bases from J, with 13 bases between. This CDR3 has 14 amino acids. The CDR3 DNA reads as TGCGCCAGCAGCTTGGAGATTGGGGGCCGCGAGCAGTACTTC. Translation gives CASSLEIGGREQYF.

This chain joins TRBV20-1 and TRBJ2-3, with 9 bases fitting TRBD2. The J segment lost 1 base and the V segment lost 3 bases, leaving 5 bases of the junction unmatched. CDR1 DFQATT and CDR2 SNEGSKA come from the germline V gene (reference sequence). There are 15 residues in the CDR3. The DNA of the CDR3 is TGCAGTGCTAGCGAACTAGCGGGCCGCACAGATACGCAGTATTTT. Its translation is CSASELAGRTDTQYF.

In this sample, this clonotype turned up once. The chain has TRBV6-5 and TRBJ2-3, with 7 bases matching TRBD2. This CDR3 spans 15 amino acids. Germline trimming cut 6 bases from V and 2 bases from J; bases unmatched to any gene: 8. The V gene's germline CDR1 is MNHEY and CDR2 SVGAGI. CDR3 DNA: TGTGCCAGCAGGGGGCTAGCGGCAAACACAGATACGCAGTATTTT. Protein sequence: CASRGLAANTDTQYF.

This clonotype has a handful of counts. V is TRBV12-3 or TRBV12-4 and J is TRBJ2-7; no clear D. This CDR3 comprises 12 residues. The V end was cut by 6 bases, the J end by 0 bases, with 6 bases between. The CDR3 sequence is CASSSHSYEQYF. The CDR3 nucleotides read TGTGCCAGCAGCTCCCACTCCTACGAGCAGTACTTC.

This chain links TRBV19 with TRBJ1-1; TRBD1 agrees at 10 bases. V shed 4 bases, J shed 1 base, and the junction held 6 bases outside the gene matches. The CDR3 is 16 residues long. CDR1 and CDR2 (germline): LNHDA, SQIVND (reference sequence). CDR3 protein: CASSTRQGARNTEAFF. The CDR3 DNA follows: TGTGCCAGTAGTACTAGACAGGGGGCTAGGAACACTGAAGCTTTCTTT.

The chain uses TRBV2 and TRBJ1-2; D is undetermined. Trimming pared 3 bases from V and 8 bases from J, leaving 7 bases between. Germline V gene lookup returns CDR1 SNHLY and CDR2 FYNNEI. CDR3 length: 11 amino acids. CDR3 DNA sequence: TGTGCCAGCAGTGACCCAGCCGGCTACACCTTC. This translates into CASSDPAGYTF.

The CDR3 region has the DNA TGTGCCAGCAGCTCGTTATTGGATTACGGGGCTGGGGCCAACGTCCTGACTTTC. Its translation is CASSSLLDYGAGANVLTF. The chain carries TRBV13 and TRBJ2-6, with a tentative D call TRBD2 (5 bases). V was cut by 4 bases and J by 2 bases, with 18 bases left in between. Per germline, CDR1 PRHDT and CDR2 FYEKMQ (reference sequence). The CDR3 length is 18 residues.

The gene calls are TRBV6-6 and TRBJ1-1, with D uncertain. The CDR3 is made up of 16 amino acids. CDR1 and CDR2 from the germline V gene are MNHNY and SVGAGI (reference sequence). Trimming cost V 0 bases and J 5 bases, with 16 bases left between them. This CDR3 is CASSYSLTSGSTEAFF. The CDR3 region has the DNA TGTGCCAGCAGTTACTCGTTGACTTCGGGGAGTACTGAAGCTTTCTTT.

The CDR3 loop is CASSRTGGTETQYF. CDR3 sequence (DNA): TGTGCCAGCTCACGGACAGGGGGCACAGAGACCCAGTACTTC. The chain joins TRBV18 to TRBJ2-5; TRBD1 matches at 11 bases. J gave up 4 bases and V 4 bases, and 2 bases lay outside the gene matches. Germline V gene lookup returns CDR1 KGHSH and CDR2 LQKENI. The CDR3 totals 14 residues.

This clonotype was counted only a few times. The chain recombines TRBV6-5 with TRBJ1-1; D is unclear. The CDR3 has 12 residues. Germline V gene lookup returns CDR1 MNHEY and CDR2 SVGAGI. V was pared by 2 bases and J by 11 bases, with 12 bases between. This CDR3 reads CASSYPGREAFF. For the CDR3, the DNA is TGTGCCAGCAGTTACCCTGGCCGAGAGGCTTTCTTT.

The chain employs TRBV3-1 and TRBJ2-1, with D possibly TRBD2 on 5 matching bases. CDR3 length: 18 amino acids. V was clipped by 0 bases and J by 4 bases, with 19 bases between them. Germline-derived CDR1 and CDR2 are LGHDT and YNNKEL (reference sequence). The CDR3 region has the DNA TGTGCCAGCAGCCAAGATCTAGGTGGAAGCGGCCCTTACAATGAGCAGTTCTTC. Translating gives CASSQDLGGSGPYNEQFF.

This clonotype came up a few times. The V gene is TRBV4-1, the J gene TRBJ2-2, with TRBD2 as a possible D gene (5 bases). CDR1 and CDR2 (germline): MGHRA, YSYEKL. The V gene lost 0 bases and the J gene lost 7 bases, with 15 bases spanning the gap. CDR3 length equals 16 residues. In nucleotides, the CDR3 is TGCGCCAGCAGCCAAGATCGCCGGACTTATGACGGGGAGCTGTTTTTT. The encoded protein is CASSQDRRTYDGELFF.

A few counts support this clonotype. The rearrangement links TRBV27 to TRBJ1-2, with a tentative D call TRBD1 (6 bases). The CDR3 is made up of 14 amino acids. From germline, CDR1 is MNHEY and CDR2 SMNVEV (reference sequence). Trimming removed 4 bases from V and 2 bases from J, with 11 bases in between. The CDR3 region has the DNA TGTGCCAGCAGTTCGATTACAGGGAACTATGGCTACACCTTC. As protein: CASSSITGNYGYTF.

The genes are TRBV6-5 and TRBJ2-7; 10 bases map to TRBD2. Germline V CDR1 and CDR2: MNHEY, SVGAGI. Germline trimming cut 6 bases from V and 7 bases from J; bases unmatched to any gene: 9. The CDR3 is 14 residues long. The CDR3 sequence is CASSELAGALEQYF. DNA for the CDR3: TGTGCCAGCAGCGAGCTAGCGGGAGCGCTGGAGCAGTACTTC.